The 20 T cell receptor beta chains given below trace back to one sample, sequenced in a study of identical twins (dated by TCRdb to about 2016). The receptor library was made with 5' RACE. TCRdb records Illumina HiSeq 2000 as the sequencer. Using fastp at Q25 and MiXCR, TCRdb reprocessed the public reads and kept productive beta chains. For every CDR3 protein sequence, its rows merge into one entry that carries the most common genes and DNA. The sample includes 500,000 to 600,000 distinct CDR3 sequences, with 20% to 25% observed a single time. Roughly 0.91% of the sample is taken by the ten largest. The same sample was also studied in work on T cells expressing NK-cell markers.

Sequences were obtained from CD4+ T cells sorted from blood. These receptors were collected from a woman between 18 and 30 years old in good health.

The V call is TRBV20-1, the J call TRBJ2-1, with 10 positions matching TRBD1. The CDR3 spans 15 residues. CDR1 DFQATT and CDR2 SNEGSKA come from the germline V gene (reference sequence). V lost 5 bases and J lost 7; bases outside the gene matches: 11. CDR3 residues: CSAQTGGKFINEQFF. Here the CDR3 DNA reads TGCAGTGCTCAGACAGGGGGCAAGTTTATTAATGAGCAGTTCTTC.

The genes are TRBV5-5 and TRBJ2-1; possible D gene TRBD1, 6 bases. Trimming took off 0 bases at V and 6 bases at J, with 22 bases between the two ends. The length of the CDR3 is 18 residues. Germline lookup yields CDR1 SGHKS and CDR2 YYEKEE (reference sequence). CDR3 DNA sequence: TGTGCCAGCAGCTTGGGTCAGGGGATTATCGTAGGGATCAATGAGCAGTTCTTC. It translates to CASSLGQGIIVGINEQFF.

There are many counts of this clonotype. The chain recombines TRBV6-5 with TRBJ2-1, with 10 bases identical to TRBD2. Germline V gene lookup returns CDR1 MNHEY and CDR2 SVGAGI. This CDR3 has 16 amino acids. Unmatched junction bases numbered 8, after V lost 0 bases and J lost 9 bases. The CDR3 DNA follows: TGTGCCAGCAGTTACTCGGGCAGCGGGGGGGCTGGTGAGCAGTTCTTC. It is translated as CASSYSGSGGAGEQFF.

The V call is TRBV12-3 or TRBV12-4, the J call TRBJ2-2, with TRBD2 as a possible D gene (5 bases). V gave up 6 bases and J gave up 3 bases, with 14 bases separating them. This CDR3 region has 15 residues. The chain's CDR3 is CASRYQSGDTGELFF. CDR3 DNA sequence: TGTGCCAGCAGGTACCAATCCGGGGACACCGGGGAGCTGTTTTTT.

The chain has TRBV2 and TRBJ1-1; D gene uncertain. Trimming stripped 7 bases from V and 0 bases from J, with 9 bases between. Germline V gene lookup returns CDR1 SNHLY and CDR2 FYNNEI. This CDR3 region has 13 residues. DNA of the CDR3: TGTGCCAGCACGGCATCTATGAACACTGAAGCTTTCTTT. Translating it yields CASTASMNTEAFF.

This clonotype turned up a few times. The gene calls are TRBV24-1 and TRBJ2-6; D gene ambiguous. Deletions cut 7 bases from V and 1 base from J, with 4 bases between. The germline CDR1 and CDR2 sequences are KGHDR and SFDVKD. There are 13 residues in the CDR3. CDR3 nucleotides: TGTGCCACCAGCCCATCTGGGGCCAACGTCCTGACTTTC. Its protein product is CATSPSGANVLTF.

The CDR3 coding sequence is TGCGCCAGCAGCTCAGGACAGGGGGTATACAATGAGCAGTTCTTC. Translation gives CASSSGQGVYNEQFF. The J gene is TRBJ2-1, the V gene TRBV5-1; 10 bases match TRBD1. The germline CDR1 and CDR2 sequences are SGHRS and YFSETQ. J lost 4 bases, V lost 3 bases, and 4 bases had no gene match. This CDR3 comprises 15 residues. Full variable domain (remainder filled in from reference TRBV5-1 and TRBJ2-1): KAGVTQTPRYLIKTRGQQVTLSCSPISGHRSVSWYQQTPGQGLQFLFEYFSETQRNKGNFPGRFSGRQFSNSRSEMNVSTLELGDSALYLCASSSGQGVYNEQFFGPGTRLTVL.

J is TRBJ2-4 and V is TRBV5-1, with D possibly matching TRBD2 (6 bases). Trimming left V 5 bases short and J 16 bases short, with 34 bases between. Germline V lookup: CDR1 SGHRS, CDR2 YFSETQ. The length of the CDR3 is 17 residues. The CDR3, as DNA: TGCGCCAGCAGTGGATTCGGAGGGGCCATCCTGGGGCCCCCCCTATACTTC. Translating gives CASSGFGGAILGPPLYF. Full variable domain (outside the CDR3, taken from reference TRBV5-1 and TRBJ2-4): KAGVTQTPRYLIKTRGQQVTLSCSPISGHRSVSWYQQTPGQGLQFLFEYFSETQRNKGNFPGRFSGRQFSNSRSEMNVSTLELGDSALYLCASSGFGGAILGPPLYFGAGTRLSVL.

There are a few counts of this clonotype. The chain carries TRBV4-3 and TRBJ2-4, with D hard to call. Germline V CDR1 and CDR2: LGHNA, YSLEER. CDR3 size: 13 residues. The V end lost 0 bases, the J end lost 2 bases, and 2 bases lay between the germline ends. This chain's CDR3 is CASSQDSKNIQYF. Written as DNA, the CDR3 is TGCGCCAGCAGCCAAGACTCCAAAAACATTCAGTACTTC.

The chain combines TRBV4-1 with TRBJ2-1; 11 positions match TRBD2. Looked up from germline, CDR1 is MGHRA and CDR2 is YSYEKL. This CDR3 spans 17 amino acids. Trimming removed 0 bases from V and 4 bases from J; junction bases left unmatched: 5. CDR3: CASSQDQVAGGYNEQFF. In DNA form, the CDR3 reads TGCGCCAGCAGCCAAGATCAGGTAGCGGGGGGGTACAATGAGCAGTTCTTC.

This clonotype was picked up one time. The chain couples TRBV18 to TRBJ2-1, with 8 bases matching TRBD1. Germline CDR1 is KGHSH and CDR2 is LQKENI. The V gene end was trimmed by 1 base and the J gene end by 4 bases; junction bases not matched to a gene: 3. The CDR3 spans 15 residues. CDR3 residues: CASSPQTGGYNEQFF. Here the CDR3 DNA reads TGTGCCAGCTCACCACAAACAGGGGGTTACAATGAGCAGTTCTTC.

This clonotype turned up a few times. The rearrangement uses TRBV20-1 and TRBJ2-3; D is undetermined. V was cut by 6 bases and J by 1 base, with 17 bases left in between. Germline V gene lookup returns CDR1 DFQATT and CDR2 SNEGSKA (reference sequence). The CDR3 is made up of 15 amino acids. The CDR3: CSAALYAIRTDTQYF. The CDR3 coding sequence is TGCAGTGCCGCATTATATGCGATTCGCACAGATACGCAGTATTTT.

This chain uses TRBV10-3 with TRBJ2-1; D is undetermined. The ends were cut back, 4 bases at V and 6 bases at J, with 10 bases in the middle. The CDR3 spans 13 residues. Germline CDR1 reads ENHRY; CDR2 reads SYGVKD. The CDR3 coding sequence is TGTGCCATCAGTGCCTCAGTTTCCAATGAGCAGTTCTTC. Amino acid sequence: CAISASVSNEQFF.

This clonotype was seen a few times. The V gene is TRBV24-1, the J gene TRBJ2-1; 12 nucleotides line up with TRBD2. Germline lookup yields CDR1 KGHDR and CDR2 SFDVKD. The V and J ends lost 8 bases and 10 bases, in that order; junction bases with no gene match: 11. The CDR3 spans 15 residues. The CDR3 spells CATTGRSSGGAEQFF. CDR3 bases: TGTGCCACCACCGGTAGATCTAGCGGGGGGGCGGAGCAGTTCTTC.

This clonotype came up a few times. V is TRBV6-2 or TRBV6-3 and J is TRBJ2-2; D remains unclear. The length of the CDR3 is 12 residues. Germline CDR1 is MNHEY and CDR2 is SVGEGT. V lost 8 bases and J 6 bases, leaving 10 bases between the germline ends. Here the CDR3 reads CASRKQAGELFF. CDR3 sequence (DNA): TGTGCCAGCCGCAAGCAGGCCGGGGAGCTGTTTTTT.

The chain joins TRBV5-1 to TRBJ2-3; TRBD1 or TRBD2 may be the D gene (5 bases each). This CDR3 is 14 amino acids long. Germline V lookup: CDR1 SGHRS, CDR2 YFSETQ. V was clipped by 2 bases and J by 5 bases, with 12 bases between them. The CDR3 here is CASSFGAQEDTQYF. As DNA, the CDR3 is TGCGCCAGCAGCTTCGGGGCGCAAGAAGATACGCAGTATTTT.

CDR3 bases: TGTGCCAGCAGTCAAAGGATGGGGCCATACAATGAGCAGTTCTTC. Its translation: CASSQRMGPYNEQFF. This chain links TRBV6-4 with TRBJ2-1; D might be TRBD1 (5 bases). Trimming cost V 5 bases and J 4 bases, with 15 bases left between them. CDR1 MRHNA and CDR2 SNTAGT come from the germline V gene. The CDR3 extends over 15 amino acids.

The rearrangement joins TRBV7-9 to TRBJ1-6; TRBD1 might be the D (6 bases). The CDR3 length is 15 residues. Trimming removed 3 bases at V and 6 bases at J, with 12 bases between. Germline V CDR1 and CDR2: SEHNR, FQNEAQ (reference sequence). CDR3 DNA sequence: TGTGCCAGCAGCTTCACAGGGCCTGGTAATTCACCCCTCCACTTT. This gives the protein CASSFTGPGNSPLHF.

In its sample, this clonotype was seen a few times. This chain links TRBV5-1 with TRBJ2-1; no reliable D call. The CDR3 totals 13 residues. V shed 4 bases and J shed 7 bases, with 12 bases lying between them. Germline V lookup: CDR1 SGHRS, CDR2 YFSETQ. The DNA for the CDR3 is TGCGCCAGCAGCAGCAGTGCGTATAATGAGCAGTTCTTC. It is translated as CASSSSAYNEQFF.

This clonotype was picked up many times. The V and J genes are TRBV20-1 and TRBJ1-5, with D perhaps TRBD1 (5 bases). Germline CDR1 reads DFQATT; CDR2 reads SNEGSKA (reference sequence). The CDR3 consists of 13 residues. V shed 7 bases and J shed 2 bases, with 12 bases lying between them. The CDR3 nucleotides read TGCAGTGTGAGAAGGGGCCGCAATCAGCCCCAGCATTTT. It specifies CSVRRGRNQPQHF.